This T cell receptor beta chain comes out of a study of cytotoxic CD8 clonotypes in ibrutinib-treated CLL. Details on this clone: Its target is unknown.

General observations from the study: Higher circulating CD8+ T-cell counts strongly accompanied higher baseline clonality, above age-matched healthy donors. Public clonotypes occurred uncommonly; on treatment, they contracted or remained stable.

Using immunoSEQ multiplex PCR, the repertoire was profiled, and TCRdb retains in-frame clones only, with some absent. The table shows about 140,000 clones, with 60% to 85% occurring only once. V lost 1 base to trimming and J lost 5 bases, with 11 bases between them. This CDR3 is built from 14 residues. Germline-derived CDR1 and CDR2 are MNHEY and SVGAGI. This receptor was taken from a human donor with chronic lymphocytic leukemia. This chain joins TRBV6-5 and TRBJ2-5; tentatively, D is TRBD2 (5 bases). The specimen comprised PBMCs, sampled after 12 months of ibrutinib treatment. The CDR3 protein is CASSYLSSSETQYF. The CDR3 DNA reads TGTGCCAGCAGTTACTTGTCTAGCTCGGAGACCCAGTACTTC.